A single sample gave rise to the 30 T cell receptor beta chains below, sequenced in a study of T cell clonality in common variable immunodeficiency (dated by TCRdb to the mid-2010s). Which antigens these TCRs recognize remains unknown. The library was obtained by the immunoSEQ multiplex PCR assay. Held by TCRdb, this immuneACCESS table contains in-frame sequences only and omits some clones. Under half of the omission traces to an unresolved V gene where checked; the cause of the rest is unknown. The table shows about 26,000 clones here, with no singletons. Approximately 24% of the sample rests with the top ten. The full study reports these points: Reportedly, TCRbeta sequences from CVID had fewer deletions and N-nucleotide insertions, and highly modified clones with 13 or more V deletions were absent from CVID.

Source material: peripheral blood mononuclear cells. The source of these receptors is a human donor with common variable immunodeficiency.

This clone was detected many times. The sequence runs out 3 residues before the end of the CDR3; the remainder is reconstructed from the germline J gene. This sequence joins TRBV18 and TRBJ2-1; no clear D. This CDR3 contains 12 residues. V dropped 2 bases and J dropped 8 bases, with 7 bases sitting between them. CDR1 is KGHSH and CDR2 is LQKENI in the germline V gene. CDR3 DNA, as far as it was read: TGTGCCAGCTCACCAGATCCGGATGAG. It encodes CASSPDPDE. The whole CDR3 reads CASSPDPDEQFF.

With respect to this clone: The read falls 3 residues short of the CDR3 end, and the missing part is taken from the germline J gene. The chain recombines TRBV29-1 with TRBJ2-7, with D tentatively TRBD1 (6 bases). The CDR3 is 12 residues long. Trimming took 7 bases from V and 2 from J, leaving 12 bases between them. Germline CDR1 and CDR2: SQVTM and ANQGSEA. CDR3 amino acids: CSARRGPYEQYF. The sequenced part of the CDR3 DNA is TGCAGCGCCCGCAGGGGTCCCTACGAG.

This clone was seen at least ten times. The CDR3 end is not reached by the read, which stops 3 residues before it; the germline J gene fills it in. J is TRBJ1-2 and V is TRBV2; D is perhaps TRBD1 (5 bases). From germline, CDR1 is SNHLY and CDR2 FYNNEI. This CDR3 spans 12 amino acids. With 6 bases removed from V and 0 bases from J, the gap between germline ends came to 5 bases. CDR3 residues: CASRQANYGYTF. The sequenced CDR3 bases are TGTGCCAGCAGACAGGCTAACTATGGC.

This clone has a count of ten or more. The CDR3 end lies 3 residues beyond the end of the read and is filled in from the germline J gene. This chain connects TRBV7-8 to TRBJ1-1; a weak D match, TRBD1 (6 bases). CDR1 is SGHVS, CDR2 FQNEAQ, per germline. V lost 3 bases and J lost 1, with 18 bases in between. The CDR3 covers 17 residues. Incomplete CDR3 DNA: TGTGCCAGCAGCTTGAGGGTGGACAGAACAAAGAACACTGAA. The encoded protein is CASSLRVDRTKNTE. The entire CDR3 is CASSLRVDRTKNTEAFF.

Only a few counts were recorded for this clone. The read stops 3 residues short of the end of the CDR3; the missing end is completed from the germline J gene. The rearrangement joins TRBV29-1 to TRBJ2-1; D possibly corresponds to TRBD2 (6 bases). V lost 6 bases and J 1 base, leaving 16 bases between the germline ends. This CDR3 contains 15 residues. CDR1 SQVTM and CDR2 ANQGSEA come from the germline V gene. The CDR3 is CSVTGTPDSYNEQFF. CDR3 DNA, as far as it was read: TGCAGCGTGACCGGGACTCCAGATTCCTACAATGAG.

This clone was counted many times. The CDR3 end falls 3 residues outside the read, so it is completed with the germline J gene. V usage is TRBV7-2 and J usage is TRBJ2-5, with 10 positions matching TRBD2. V trimming: 5 bases; J trimming: 4 bases; junction bases outside the gene matches: 4. The length of the CDR3 is 14 residues. Germline assignment: CDR1 SGHTA and CDR2 FQGNSA. CDR3 amino acids: CASSTRLAGETQYF. CDR3 DNA, as far as it was read: TGTGCCAGCAGCACCCGACTAGCGGGAGAGACC.

This clone was seen many times. The read stops 3 residues short of the end of the CDR3; the missing end is completed from the germline J gene. The J gene is TRBJ2-5, the V gene TRBV7-2; D perhaps matches TRBD2 (5 bases). The CDR3 contains 14 residues. V lost 1 base to trimming and J lost 3 bases, with 9 bases between them. Germline V gene lookup returns CDR1 SGHTA and CDR2 FQGNSA. Partial CDR3 DNA: TGTGCCAGCAGCTTAGGATTGCGGGAAGAGACC. Protein sequence: CASSLGLREET. The whole CDR3 sequence reads CASSLGLREETQYF.

This clone was seen ten or more times. The part of the CDR3 DNA that was read is TGCAGTGCTAATCGTCCCGGGACTGGTGGGGAG. It is translated as CSANRPGTGGE. The whole CDR3 is CSANRPGTGGELFF. J is TRBJ2-2 and V is TRBV20-1; perhaps TRBD2 as D (6 bases). The sequenced fragment ends 3 residues before the CDR3 boundary, so the rest is inferred from the germline J gene. The CDR3 has 14 residues. Germline loops: CDR1 DFQATT, CDR2 SNEGSKA (reference sequence). Trimming stripped 4 bases from V and 8 bases from J, with 17 bases between.

This clone was seen at least ten times. The read terminates 3 residues ahead of where the CDR3 ends, so the germline J gene completes it. The chain uses TRBV7-7 and TRBJ1-5; D unresolved. V shed 5 bases and J shed 7 bases, with 15 bases lying between them. CDR3 length: 14 residues. Germline lookup yields CDR1 SSHAT and CDR2 FNYEAQ (reference sequence). The CDR3 DNA, read in part, is TGTGCCAGCAGCGCTGGCCTTGCCCGACAGCCC. Protein: CASSAGLARQP. The complete CDR3 sequence is CASSAGLARQPQHF.

In its sample, this clone was seen many times. The sequenced part of the CDR3 DNA is TGCAGTGCTAGCCAGACAGGGAACCAGCCC. This translates into CSASQTGNQP. The full-length CDR3 reads as CSASQTGNQPQHF. The chain carries TRBV20-1 and TRBJ1-5, with 7 bases identical to TRBD1. Read sequence stops 3 residues before the CDR3 end, and the germline J gene provides the missing end. Looked up from germline, CDR1 is DFQATT and CDR2 is SNEGSKA (reference sequence). V lost 3 bases, J lost 7 bases, and 6 bases stayed unmatched. CDR3 length equals 13 residues.

This clone was found many times. The read ends 3 residues early relative to the CDR3; the germline J gene fills the gap. The chain combines TRBV10-1 with TRBJ1-2; D is unresolved. The CDR3 is made up of 13 amino acids. Deletions cut 4 bases from V and 0 bases from J, with 6 bases between. The germline gives CDR1 WNHNN, CDR2 SYGVQD (reference sequence). The CDR3 DNA, read in part, is TGCGCCAGCAGTGTACAACCTAACTATGGC. Its protein product is CASSVQPNYG. In full, the CDR3 is CASSVQPNYGYTF.

This clone was seen ten or more times. The read ends 3 residues shy of where the CDR3 ends; the end is completed using the germline J gene. This chain joins TRBV19 and TRBJ1-2; TRBD1 might be the D (5 bases). Per the germline V gene, CDR1 is LNHDA and CDR2 is SQIVND (reference sequence). Trimming removed 2 bases from V and 3 bases from J, with 10 bases in between. This CDR3 has 14 residues. Partial CDR3 DNA: TGTGCCAGTAGTATACTGACAGTAGACTATGGC. Translation gives CASSILTVDYG. The entire CDR3 protein reads CASSILTVDYGYTF.

This clone was seen repeatedly, ten times or more. The read comes to an end 3 residues before the CDR3 does, leaving the germline J gene to fill in the end. V gene TRBV5-1 combines with J gene TRBJ2-3; D perhaps matches TRBD1 (6 bases). Germline CDR1 reads SGHRS; CDR2 reads YFSETQ. This CDR3 has 15 amino acids. Between the trimmed V and J ends, which lost 0 bases and 5 bases, there was a span of 13 bases. CDR3 loop: CASSLVMGAGDTQYF. The part of the CDR3 DNA that was read is TGCGCCAGCAGCTTGGTGATGGGGGCGGGAGATACG.

This clone has at least ten counts. Read sequence stops 3 residues before the CDR3 end, and the germline J gene provides the missing end. The rearrangement links TRBV6-2 or TRBV6-3 to TRBJ1-1; D perhaps matches TRBD1 (5 bases). V was cut by 10 bases and J by 4 bases, with 19 bases left in between. Germline loops: CDR1 MNHEY, CDR2 SVGEGT. The length of the CDR3 is 14 residues. The part of the CDR3 DNA that was read is TGTGCCACCACCATCACGGGGGTCGGCACTGAA. Encoded protein: CATTITGVGTE. From start to end, the CDR3 is CATTITGVGTEAFF.

This clone has ten or more counts. The read finishes 3 residues shy of the CDR3 end, and the germline J gene is used to complete it. V and J are TRBV20-1 and TRBJ1-1; possibly TRBD1 for D (6 bases). The CDR3 has 14 amino acids. CDR1 and CDR2 from the germline V gene are DFQATT and SNEGSKA (reference sequence). The V end lost 6 bases, the J end lost 7 bases, and 21 bases lay between the germline ends. The CDR3 protein is CSAKPGQRGREAFF. The sequenced CDR3 bases are TGCAGTGCCAAGCCCGGACAGAGGGGCCGTGAA.

This clone appeared many times. The CDR3 end is not reached by the read, which stops 3 residues before it; the germline J gene fills it in. This sample also contains other DNA sequences that code for the same CDR3. The genes are TRBV7-2 and TRBJ2-3, with no clear D. The ends were cut back, 0 bases at V and 3 bases at J, with 7 bases in the middle. The CDR3 runs 14 residues. Looked up from germline, CDR1 is SGHTA and CDR2 is FQGNSA. The CDR3 is CASSLAGPTDTQYF. CDR3 DNA (partial): TGTGCCAGCAGCTTAGCAGGCCCTACAGATACG.

This clone was detected only a few times. The CDR3 reads CSARFPGTDTQYF. The CDR3 bases that were read are TGCAGTGCCCGTTTCCCCGGCACAGATACG. The chain couples TRBV20-1 to TRBJ2-3; no reliable D call. The read ends 3 residues early relative to the CDR3; the germline J gene fills the gap. The CDR3 sequence is 13 residues long. CDR1 is DFQATT and CDR2 is SNEGSKA in the germline V gene (reference sequence). Trimming stripped 6 bases from V and 1 base from J, with 11 bases between.

Turning to this clone: Read sequence stops 3 residues before the CDR3 end, and the germline J gene provides the missing end. Distinct nucleotide sequences in the sample also encode this CDR3. The chain employs TRBV5-1 and TRBJ1-1, with unresolved D. This CDR3 has 13 amino acids. Germline V lookup: CDR1 SGHRS, CDR2 YFSETQ. Trimming took off 2 bases at V and 2 bases at J, with 7 bases between the two ends. CDR3 DNA, as far as it was read: TGCGCCAGCAGCTTAGCCGTTAACACTGAA. Translation gives CASSLAVNTE. The whole CDR3 reads CASSLAVNTEAFF.

Turning to this clone: The read terminates 3 residues ahead of where the CDR3 ends, so the germline J gene completes it. V is TRBV30 and J is TRBJ1-4; no clear D gene. The germline gives CDR1 GTSNPN, CDR2 SVGIG (reference sequence). The V gene lost 3 bases and the J gene lost 0 bases, with 11 bases spanning the gap. This CDR3 comprises 15 residues. The CDR3 sequence is CAWRIPGATNEKLFF. Partial CDR3 DNA: TGTGCCTGGAGGATCCCGGGTGCAACTAATGAAAAA.

There are a few counts of this clone. The read stops 3 residues short of the end of the CDR3; the missing end is completed from the germline J gene. The chain joins TRBV7-2 to TRBJ1-5; D is possibly TRBD1 (6 bases). The CDR3 length is 12 residues. The V end lost 6 bases, the J end lost 7 bases, and 10 bases lay between the germline ends. The germline CDR1 and CDR2 sequences are SGHTA and FQGNSA. The CDR3 here is CASRQGKQPQHF. Incomplete CDR3 DNA: TGTGCCAGCAGGCAGGGGAAGCAGCCC. Based on the CDR3 plus reference TRBV7-2 and TRBJ1-5, the full variable domain is GAGVSQSPSNKVTEKGKDVELRCDPISGHTALYWYRQSLGQGLEFLIYFQGNSAPDKSGLPSDRFSAERTGGSVSTLTIQRTQQEDSAVYLCASRQGKQPQHFGDGTRLSIL.

The table lists this clone with many counts. The sequenced fragment ends 3 residues before the CDR3 boundary, so the rest is inferred from the germline J gene. The chain has TRBV19 and TRBJ2-7; D may be TRBD1 (5 bases). In germline, CDR1 is LNHDA, CDR2 SQIVND (reference sequence). This CDR3 comprises 13 residues. Trimming pared 4 bases from V and 0 bases from J, leaving 7 bases between. The chain's CDR3 is CASSKGDSYEQYF. Partial CDR3 DNA: TGTGCCAGTAGTAAAGGGGACTCCTACGAG. Combining the CDR3 with reference TRBV19 and TRBJ2-7 gives the whole variable domain DGGITQSPKYLFRKEGQNVTLSCEQNLNHDAMYWYRQDPGQGLRLIYYSQIVNDFQKGDIAEGYSVSREKKESFPLTVTSAQKNPTAFYLCASSKGDSYEQYFGPGTRLTVT.

This clone has just a few counts. Read coverage stops 3 residues before the CDR3 terminus; the germline J gene supplies the remainder. The chain joins TRBV10-2 to TRBJ2-2, with 9 positions matching TRBD2. Germline loops: CDR1 WSHSY, CDR2 SAAADI. Trimming removed 6 bases from V and 4 bases from J; junction bases left unmatched: 0. CDR3 size: 13 residues. Here the CDR3 reads CASRTSGTGELFF. The part of the CDR3 DNA that was read is TGCGCCAGCAGGACTAGCGGCACCGGGGAG.

This clone appeared many times. The CDR3 end is not reached by the read, which stops 3 residues before it; the germline J gene fills it in. The genes are TRBV20-1 and TRBJ1-3; 8 bases map to TRBD1. This CDR3 comprises 14 residues. The V gene's germline CDR1 is DFQATT and CDR2 SNEGSKA (reference sequence). V lost 3 bases and J lost 2; bases outside the gene matches: 3. The CDR3 is CSARDRATGNTIYF. Partial CDR3 DNA: TGCAGTGCTAGGGACAGGGCTACTGGAAACACC.

This clone was seen many times. The read falls 3 residues short of the CDR3 end, and the missing part is taken from the germline J gene. This chain uses TRBV18 with TRBJ2-5, with 10 nucleotides matching TRBD1. Germline V CDR1 and CDR2: KGHSH, LQKENI. The V gene end was trimmed by 3 bases and the J gene end by 0 bases; junction bases not matched to a gene: 4. The CDR3 consists of 16 residues. The chain's CDR3 is CASSPGTGVDQETQYF. The covered CDR3 bases are TGTGCCAGCTCACCCGGGACAGGGGTGGACCAAGAGACC. Looking up the rest from reference TRBV18 and TRBJ2-5 gives the full variable domain: NAGVMQNPRHLVRRRGQEARLRCSPMKGHSHVYWYRQLPEEGLKFMVYLQKENIIDESGMPKERFSAEFPKEGPSILRIQQVVRGDSAAYFCASSPGTGVDQETQYFGPGTRLLVL.

This clone was observed many times. From the germline J gene comes the end of the CDR3, since the read stops 3 residues before it. The chain uses TRBV5-4 and TRBJ2-7; the match to TRBD2 covers 8 bases. The trim removed 2 bases at V and 0 bases at J, leaving 7 bases unmatched. The germline V gene encodes CDR1 SGHNT and CDR2 YYREEE (reference sequence). The CDR3 has 16 amino acids. CDR3 amino acids: CASSFFTGTSSYEQYF. The sequenced CDR3 bases are TGTGCCAGCAGCTTTTTTACCGGGACTAGCTCCTACGAG.

This clone was detected ten times or more. The CDR3 is cut off 3 residues early in the read; its end comes from the germline J gene. The V and J genes are TRBV30 and TRBJ2-2; the match to TRBD1 covers 7 bases. The germline CDR1 and CDR2 sequences are GTSNPN and SVGIG (reference sequence). CDR3 length equals 14 residues. V trimming: 6 bases; J trimming: 0 bases; junction bases outside the gene matches: 4. The sequenced part of the CDR3 DNA is TGTGCCTGCCAAGGGGGCACGAACACCGGGGAG. Its protein is CACQGGTNTGE. The CDR3 in full is CACQGGTNTGELFF.

This clone was found many times. The CDR3 end lies 3 residues beyond the end of the read and is filled in from the germline J gene. This sequence joins TRBV18 and TRBJ1-1; TRBD1 is a possible D gene (6 bases). In germline, CDR1 is KGHSH, CDR2 LQKENI. V was pared by 4 bases and J by 4 bases, with 13 bases between. The CDR3 is 14 residues long. Incomplete CDR3 DNA: TGTGCCAGCTCACTCCAGGGGAAATCCACTGAA. Translating gives CASSLQGKSTE. In full, the CDR3 is CASSLQGKSTEAFF. The full variable domain, its missing parts supplied by reference TRBV18 and TRBJ1-1, is NAGVMQNPRHLVRRRGQEARLRCSPMKGHSHVYWYRQLPEEGLKFMVYLQKENIIDESGMPKERFSAEFPKEGPSILRIQQVVRGDSAAYFCASSLQGKSTEAFFGQGTRLTVV.

This clone was found many times. Sequencing ends 3 residues short of the CDR3 end; the germline J gene provides the rest. The chain is built from TRBV18 and TRBJ2-5; maybe TRBD2 (7 bases). The V gene lost 3 bases and the J gene lost 4 bases, with 27 bases spanning the gap. Germline-derived CDR1 and CDR2 are KGHSH and LQKENI. This CDR3 region has 19 residues. CDR3 DNA (partial): TGTGCCAGCTCACCCAGGCGAGGAGGGGGGGCCGTAGGTCGAGAGACC. The encoded protein is CASSPRRGGGAVGRET. The whole CDR3 region reads CASSPRRGGGAVGRETQYF.

This clone was detected ten times or more. The CDR3 end is not reached by the read, which stops 3 residues before it; the germline J gene fills it in. J is TRBJ2-4 and V is TRBV5-1, with TRBD1 matching 9 bases. This CDR3 is 16 amino acids long. V dropped 2 bases and J dropped 2; count of bases not matched to a gene: 5. Germline assignment: CDR1 SGHRS and CDR2 YFSETQ. CDR3 DNA (partial): TGCGCCAGCAGCTTAGGGACAGGGACTACCAAAAACATT. This translates into CASSLGTGTTKNI. The CDR3, in full, reads CASSLGTGTTKNIQYF. Variable domain in full (rest from reference TRBV5-1 and TRBJ2-4): KAGVTQTPRYLIKTRGQQVTLSCSPISGHRSVSWYQQTPGQGLQFLFEYFSETQRNKGNFPGRFSGRQFSNSRSEMNVSTLELGDSALYLCASSLGTGTTKNIQYFGAGTRLSVL.

Comments on this clone: From the germline J gene comes the end of the CDR3, since the read stops 3 residues before it. V usage is TRBV7-2 and J usage is TRBJ1-2; 9 nucleotides align to TRBD1. The germline gives CDR1 SGHTA, CDR2 FQGNSA. The CDR3 sequence is 14 residues long. V was pared by 5 bases and J by 7 bases, with 8 bases of the junction left unmatched. CDR3 DNA, as far as it was read: TGTGCCAGCAGCAAACCACAGGGGGCGAGTGGC. Its protein is CASSKPQGASG. The CDR3 in its entirety is CASSKPQGASGYTF.